This T cell receptor (beta chain) was found in a study of cytomegalovirus exposure and HLA in healthy donors. Primers for the PCR totalled 60 Vbeta and 13 Jbeta. Using immunoSEQ multiplex PCR, the repertoire was profiled, and TCRdb retains in-frame clones only, with some absent. The sample yields about 140,000 clones, roughly 90% seen once. Study findings and constraints: The study designated fewer than 200 TCR beta chains cytomegalovirus-associated.

Donors were nominally healthy when sampled, though unrecorded immune exposures were likely. The CDR3 runs 12 residues. V was pared by 6 bases and J by 7 bases, with 10 bases between. Germline-derived CDR1 and CDR2 are MNHEY and SVGAGI. Note on this clone: Its antigen is as yet unknown.

The V and J genes are TRBV6-5 and TRBJ1-5; D is unclear. The TCR comes from a woman in her forties in good health and CMV-seronegative. Sequenced material: PBMCs. CDR3: CASSYGGQPQHF. In DNA, the CDR3 is TGTGCCAGCAGCTACGGAGGGCAGCCCCAGCATTTT.